This T cell receptor beta chain was observed in a study of shared clonotypes between healthy human individuals (dated by TCRdb to 2018 to 2020). Background on the whole study: The cohort comprised a couple of women and a few men aged 18 to 49 years. Leukapheresis yielded between about 0.85 and 9.5 billion PBMCs per donor. For each donor, three plates each were used for CD4 naive and CD4 memory, two plates were used for CD8 naive, and one plate was used for CD8 memory. Different laboratories and diverse techniques were used to prepare libraries and sequence TCR repertoires, to increase sequencing depth and limit assay-specific biases. The study deeply sequenced blood TCR repertoires of 5 or 6 healthy adults to estimate repertoire size and the extent of clonotype sharing between individuals. What the work shows at the level of the full study, not this receptor alone: The genetic and exposure-history diversity represented was limited by the small number of donors. Naive subsets generally had larger estimated clonotype richness than memory subsets. Sampling was restricted to blood, and TCR repertoires in tissues likely differ from the TCR repertoires found in blood. Clonotypes shared by all four sorted-subset donors showed higher generation probabilities than non-shared clonotypes. When four donors were compared, the shared fraction of clonotypes was 5% to 6.5% for naive CD4, 3.5% to 4% for naive CD8, more than 2% for memory CD4, and 0.4% for memory CD8. Even with the large sequencing depth, rarefaction of the sorted-subset datasets indicated that sequencing was incomplete. Pairwise subsampling led to the expectation that sequencing depth would affect the degree of clonotype sharing among donors.

Using the deep immunoSEQ assay, multiplex PCR amplified TCR CDR3 regions from genomic DNA. Genomic DNA extracted from each cell subset was distributed evenly over all wells of several immunoSEQ 96-well plates, and each plate served as one replicate. For sorted subsets, approximately 210 ng genomic DNA, equal to 25,000 to 35,000 T cell genomes, was loaded into each replicate PCR. The purified libraries were quantified using a Qubit 3.0 fluorometer, sized with a Bioanalyzer 2100, and then quantified again using the KAPA Library Quantification kit. Every immunoSEQ 96-well plate was sequenced on a separate single-read 150-cycle Illumina NextSeq 550 flow cell. Processing in the source paper ran as follows. Because only junctional sequences without quality scores were contained in the immunoSEQ output, filtering matching that applied to full-length reads could not be performed. To assign V/J genes and CDR3, sequences were annotated using PyIR, a Python wrapper for IgBLAST v1.9, with IMGT germline references. Any read was removed if the V/J assignment was weak (E-value above 1e-6), the CDR3 was missing, or the read contained stop codons, out-of-frame junctions, or ambiguous translated residues. V3J clonotypes were defined as sequences sharing the same inferred V gene, J gene, and CDR3 amino acid sequence. Percentage overlap between repertoires was calculated by dividing the number of shared unique clonotypes by the size of the smaller repertoire. Three approaches were used to assess repertoire richness: RTK rarefaction, the Chao1 estimator, and Recon v2.1 estimates of unobserved clonotypes. Generation probabilities for all TCRbeta clonotypes obtained by the gDNA method from four donors were computed using OLGA. Drawn from immuneACCESS, this table holds only the in-frame rearrangements with V and J called that TCRdb kept. Clones are partly lost; checked studies trace under half to an unresolved V gene and leave the rest unexplained. That table gives V, J and clone size, and the DNA gave D and trimming. The sample data list 950,000 to 1,100,000 clones, and approximately 80% of these were observed just once. The ten largest make up around 0.6% of the sample.

Healthy HIV-negative adults with no recently reported acute infections or vaccinations were included as donors. Only Caucasian adults living in Nashville, Tennessee, USA were represented among the donors. CD4+ T cells were enriched by magnetic negative selection; naive cells were then positively selected on CD45RA, and the negative fraction formed the memory subset. Blood was obtained by leukapheresis, after which PBMCs were separated by Ficoll-Histopaque density gradient centrifugation and cryopreserved in liquid nitrogen vapor phase. Analytical flow cytometry was used to check the purity and quantity of every magnetically sorted T cell population. Genomic DNA was isolated from each sorted fraction and quantified by UV absorbance on a Nanodrop 2000c. This clone was seen once. Its antigen remains unidentified. Per-nucleotide qualities are absent, and no much larger clonotype sits a single base away.

According to the germline V gene, CDR1 reads MGHRA and CDR2 reads YSYEKL. V is shortened by 0 bases, J by 4 bases, and the region joining them spans 7 bases. The CDR3 spans 14 residues, from the cysteine through the phenylalanine. Of all the DNA, just the CDR3 is kept, 42 bases in frame from base 1. The chain is assembled from TRBV4-1 and TRBJ2-4, with the D gene not confidently named. Sequencing was done on a sample of memory CD4+ T cells from PBMCs. In light of the paper, this sample's cell subset or site label describes: CD45RA-negative fraction. The source of this sequence is a man aged 18 to 30 in good health. Some clones in this sample may be carry-over from other donors' samples. Read as DNA, the sequence is TGCGCCAGCAGCCAAGACCTTACGAAAAACATTCAGTACTTC. Its coded protein is CASSQDLTKNIQYF.